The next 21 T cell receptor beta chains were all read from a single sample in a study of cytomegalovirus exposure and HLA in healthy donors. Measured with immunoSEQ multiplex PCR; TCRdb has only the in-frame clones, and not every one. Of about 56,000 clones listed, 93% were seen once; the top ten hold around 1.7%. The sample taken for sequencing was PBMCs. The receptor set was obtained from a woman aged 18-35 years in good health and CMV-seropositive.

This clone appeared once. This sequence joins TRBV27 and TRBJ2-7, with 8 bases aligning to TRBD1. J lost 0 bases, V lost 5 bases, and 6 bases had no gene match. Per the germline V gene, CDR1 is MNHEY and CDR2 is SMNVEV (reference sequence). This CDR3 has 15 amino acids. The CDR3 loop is CASSTGQGNSYEQYF. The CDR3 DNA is TGTGCCAGCAGTACCGGACAGGGAAACTCCTACGAGCAGTACTTC.

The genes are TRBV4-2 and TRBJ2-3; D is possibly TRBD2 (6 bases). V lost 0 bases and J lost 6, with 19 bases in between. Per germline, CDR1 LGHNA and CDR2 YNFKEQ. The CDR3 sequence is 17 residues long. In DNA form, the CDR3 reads TGTGCCAGCAGCCAAGATCACCTTCTGGCGGGGATGGATACGCAGTATTTT. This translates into CASSQDHLLAGMDTQYF.

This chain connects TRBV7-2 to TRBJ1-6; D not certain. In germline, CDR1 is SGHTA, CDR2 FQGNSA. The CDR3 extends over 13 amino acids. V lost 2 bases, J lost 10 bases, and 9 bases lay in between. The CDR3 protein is CASSLMGESPLHF. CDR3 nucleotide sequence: TGTGCCAGCAGCTTAATGGGCGAATCACCCCTCCACTTT.

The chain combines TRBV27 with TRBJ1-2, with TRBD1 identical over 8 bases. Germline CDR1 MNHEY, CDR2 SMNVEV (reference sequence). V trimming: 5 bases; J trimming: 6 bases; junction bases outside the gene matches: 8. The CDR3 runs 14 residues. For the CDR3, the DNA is TGTGCCAGCAGTAGGTGGGACAGGAAAGATGGCTACACCTTC. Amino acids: CASSRWDRKDGYTF.

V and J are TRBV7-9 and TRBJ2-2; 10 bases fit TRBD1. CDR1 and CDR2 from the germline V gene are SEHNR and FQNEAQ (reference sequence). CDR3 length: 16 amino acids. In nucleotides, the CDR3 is TGTGGCTCGACAGGGGGCCCGTTCGCGAACACCGGGGAGCTGTTTTTT. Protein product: CGSTGGPFANTGELFF. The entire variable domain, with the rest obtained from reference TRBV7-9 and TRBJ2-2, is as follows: DTGVSQNPRHKITKRGQNVTFRCDPISEHNRLYWYRQTLGQGPEFLTYFQNEAQLEKSRLLSDRFSAERPKGSFSTLEIQRTEQGDSAMYLCGSTGGPFANTGELFFGEGSRLTVL.

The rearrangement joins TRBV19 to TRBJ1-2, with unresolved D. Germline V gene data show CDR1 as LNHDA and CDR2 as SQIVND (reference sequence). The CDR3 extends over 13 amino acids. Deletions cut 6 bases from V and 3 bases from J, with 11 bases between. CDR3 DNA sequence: TGTGCCAGTAGGTCGGAGAAGTACTATGGCTACACCTTC. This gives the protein CASRSEKYYGYTF.

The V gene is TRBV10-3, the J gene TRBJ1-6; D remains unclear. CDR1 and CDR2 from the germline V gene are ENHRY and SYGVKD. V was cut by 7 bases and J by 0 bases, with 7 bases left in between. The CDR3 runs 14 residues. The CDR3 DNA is TGTGCCATCAAGGAGAGCTCCTATAATTCACCCCTCCACTTT. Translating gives CAIKESSYNSPLHF.

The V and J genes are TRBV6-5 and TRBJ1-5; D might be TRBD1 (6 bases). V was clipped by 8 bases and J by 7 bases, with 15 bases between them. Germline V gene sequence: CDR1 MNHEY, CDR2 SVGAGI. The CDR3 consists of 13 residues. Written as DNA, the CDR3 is TGTGCCAGCCGCCGGACAGTCGGCCAGCCCCAGCATTTT. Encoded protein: CASRRTVGQPQHF.

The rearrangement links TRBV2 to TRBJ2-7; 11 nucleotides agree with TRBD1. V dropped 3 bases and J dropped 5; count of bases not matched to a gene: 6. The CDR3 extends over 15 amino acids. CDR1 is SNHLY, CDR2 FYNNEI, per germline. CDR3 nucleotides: TGTGCCAGCAGTGACGGACAGGGGGCGTTTCACGAGCAGTACTTC. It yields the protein CASSDGQGAFHEQYF.

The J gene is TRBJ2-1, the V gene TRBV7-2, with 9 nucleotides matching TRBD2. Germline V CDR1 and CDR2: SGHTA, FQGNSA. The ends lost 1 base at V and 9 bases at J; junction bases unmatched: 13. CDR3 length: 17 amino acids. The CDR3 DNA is TGTGCCAGCAGCTTAGAGGTTGGGCGGGGGGGATCTGGTGAGCAGTTCTTC. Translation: CASSLEVGRGGSGEQFF.

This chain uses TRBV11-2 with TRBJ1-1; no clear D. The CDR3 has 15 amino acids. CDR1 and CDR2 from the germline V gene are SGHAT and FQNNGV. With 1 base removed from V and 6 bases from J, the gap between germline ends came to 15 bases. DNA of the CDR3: TGTGCCAGCAGCTTAGGGGAGGGAAATCGCGCTGAAGCTTTCTTT. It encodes CASSLGEGNRAEAFF.

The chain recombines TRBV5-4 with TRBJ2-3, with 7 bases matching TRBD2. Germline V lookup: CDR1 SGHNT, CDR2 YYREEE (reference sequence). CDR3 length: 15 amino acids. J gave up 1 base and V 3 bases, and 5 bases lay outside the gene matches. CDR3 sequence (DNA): TGTGCCAGCAGCTACAAGCGGGGCCGCACAGATACGCAGTATTTT. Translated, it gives CASSYKRGRTDTQYF.

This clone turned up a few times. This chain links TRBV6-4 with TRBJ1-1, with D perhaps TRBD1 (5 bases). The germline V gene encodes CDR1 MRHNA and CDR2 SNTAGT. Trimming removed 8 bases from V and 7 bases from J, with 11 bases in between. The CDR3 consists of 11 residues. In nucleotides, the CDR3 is TGTGCCAGCCAGGGCCGCGGTGAAGCTTTCTTT. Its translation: CASQGRGEAFF.

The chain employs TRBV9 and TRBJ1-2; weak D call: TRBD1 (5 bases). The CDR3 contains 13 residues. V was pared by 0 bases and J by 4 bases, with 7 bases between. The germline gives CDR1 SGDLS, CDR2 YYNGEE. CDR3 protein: CASSVGQGYGYTF. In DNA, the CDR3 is TGTGCCAGCAGCGTAGGTCAGGGCTATGGCTACACCTTC.

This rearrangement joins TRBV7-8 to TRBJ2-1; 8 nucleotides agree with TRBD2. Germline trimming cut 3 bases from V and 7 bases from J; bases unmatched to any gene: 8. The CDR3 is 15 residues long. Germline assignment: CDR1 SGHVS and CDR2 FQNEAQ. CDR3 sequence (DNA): TGTGCCAGCAGCTTGAGCGGGACTAGGGGTAATGAGCAGTTCTTC. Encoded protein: CASSLSGTRGNEQFF.

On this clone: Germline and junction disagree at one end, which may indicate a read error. The CDR3 DNA follows: TGTGCCAGCAGCCCTGGGCGGTTAGGACTCGCCTTC. This encodes CASSPGRLGLAF. This rearrangement joins TRBV7-9 to TRBJ1-2; D is ambiguous. Germline V lookup: CDR1 SEHNR, CDR2 FQNEAQ (reference sequence). This CDR3 is built from 12 residues.

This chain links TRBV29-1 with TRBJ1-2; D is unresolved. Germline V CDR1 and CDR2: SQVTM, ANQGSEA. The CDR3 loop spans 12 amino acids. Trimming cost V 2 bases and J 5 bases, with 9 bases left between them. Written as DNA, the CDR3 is TGCAGCGTTGAAACAGCGGTGTATGGCTACACCTTC. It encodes CSVETAVYGYTF.

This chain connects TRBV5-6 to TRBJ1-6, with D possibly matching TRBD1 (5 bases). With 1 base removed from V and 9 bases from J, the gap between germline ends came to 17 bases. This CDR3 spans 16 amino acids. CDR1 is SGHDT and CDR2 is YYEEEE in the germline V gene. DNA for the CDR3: TGTGCCAGCAGCTTGAGATTAACGGCAGGGCCTTCACCCCTCCACTTT. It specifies CASSLRLTAGPSPLHF.

The CDR3 DNA reads TGTGCCAGCAGTGGACCGACAGCTAATCAGCCCCAGCATTTT. Residues: CASSGPTANQPQHF. J is TRBJ1-5 and V is TRBV6-1, with D perhaps TRBD1 (5 bases). Germline V gene lookup returns CDR1 MNHNS and CDR2 SASEGT. This CDR3 has 14 residues. V lost 4 bases to trimming and J lost 4 bases, with 11 bases between them.

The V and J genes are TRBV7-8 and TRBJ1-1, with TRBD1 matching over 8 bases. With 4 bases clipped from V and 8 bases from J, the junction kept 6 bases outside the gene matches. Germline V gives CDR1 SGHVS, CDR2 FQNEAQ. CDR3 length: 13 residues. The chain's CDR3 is CASSYKRDREAFF. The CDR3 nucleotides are TGTGCCAGCAGCTATAAAAGGGACAGGGAAGCTTTCTTT.

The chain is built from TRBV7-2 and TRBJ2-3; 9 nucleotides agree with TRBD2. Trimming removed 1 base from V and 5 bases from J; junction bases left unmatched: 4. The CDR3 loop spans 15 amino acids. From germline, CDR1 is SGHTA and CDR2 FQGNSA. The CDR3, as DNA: TGTGCCAGCAGCTTAGGCGGGGGGGCGGGAGATACGCAGTATTTT. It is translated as CASSLGGGAGDTQYF.